One sample yielded the 17 T cell receptor beta chains listed below, sequenced in a study of post-analysis software for immune sequencing data. Findings of the study overall: Patients had higher frequencies than controls of roughly five TRBV segments, including TRBV5-6, TRBV5-1 and TRBV20-1.

Unique molecular identifiers were carried by the TCR beta cDNA libraries. TCRdb independently ran MiXCR on the PCR reads; one entry per CDR3 protein. Among more than 500,000 distinct CDR3 sequences listed, 34% were seen once. These receptors are not linked to any known antigen. Sequenced sample: blood. Receptors were obtained from a girl aged 2-17 years with multiple sclerosis.

This clonotype has a handful of counts. The chain uses TRBV7-2 and TRBJ1-4; D call uncertain. CDR3 length equals 16 residues. Germline V gene sequence: CDR1 SGHTA, CDR2 FQGNSA. V dropped 5 bases and J dropped 0 bases, with 13 bases sitting between them. CDR3 protein: CASSPIGWATNEKLFF. Written as DNA, the CDR3 is TGTGCCAGCAGCCCGATTGGGTGGGCAACTAATGAAAAACTGTTTTTT. Full variable domain (missing parts from reference TRBV7-2 and TRBJ1-4): GAGVSQSPSNKVTEKGKDVELRCDPISGHTALYWYRQSLGQGLEFLIYFQGNSAPDKSGLPSDRFSAERTGGSVSTLTIQRTQQEDSAVYLCASSPIGWATNEKLFFGSGTQLSVL.

This clonotype was seen a single time. No conserved phenylalanine or tryptophan is present at the end of the CDR3, so a read error is the likely explanation. The chain uses TRBV7-9 and TRBJ2-5; 9 nucleotides match TRBD2. CDR1 is SEHNR and CDR2 is FQNEAQ in the germline V gene (reference sequence). This CDR3 contains 16 residues. V shed 7 bases, J shed 0 bases, and the junction held 9 bases outside the gene matches. The CDR3: CASTRFLAGYQETQYC. CDR3 coding DNA: TGTGCCAGCACCCGATTCCTAGCGGGGTACCAAGAGACCCAGTACTGC.

The V call is TRBV7-9, the J call TRBJ2-3; no reliable D call. The CDR3 has 13 residues. V was cut by 5 bases and J by 3 bases, with 9 bases left in between. The V gene's germline CDR1 is SEHNR and CDR2 FQNEAQ (reference sequence). The chain's CDR3 is CASSQQQTDTQYF. Written as DNA, the CDR3 is TGTGCCAGCAGCCAACAACAGACAGATACGCAGTATTTT.

This clonotype came up a few times. The gene calls are TRBV27 and TRBJ2-5; TRBD2 matches 9 bases. V dropped 5 bases and J dropped 4; count of bases not matched to a gene: 8. Germline CDR1 reads MNHEY; CDR2 reads SMNVEV (reference sequence). The CDR3 has 15 residues. The CDR3 DNA is TGTGCCAGCAGTCCACAGCGGGGGGCAGGAGAGACCCAGTACTTC. This translates into CASSPQRGAGETQYF.

V usage is TRBV7-9 and J usage is TRBJ2-5, with 7 bases matching TRBD1. The germline CDR1 and CDR2 sequences are SEHNR and FQNEAQ (reference sequence). CDR3 length: 15 amino acids. Losses at the gene ends were 3 bases for V and 5 bases for J; bases not matched to a gene: 9. The CDR3 DNA reads TGTGCCAGCAGCTTTCGACAGGGTGGTGGGGAGACCCAGTACTTC. It specifies CASSFRQGGGETQYF.

This chain links TRBV9 with TRBJ2-5, with D tentatively TRBD2 (5 bases). The CDR3 covers 14 residues. The V end was cut by 1 base, the J end by 4 bases, with 11 bases between. CDR1 is SGDLS and CDR2 is YYNGEE in the germline V gene. In DNA form, the CDR3 reads TGTGCCAGCAGCGTACTGCTAGCACGAGAGACCCAGTACTTC. It is translated as CASSVLLARETQYF.

A word on this clonotype: This CDR3 is missing its conserved last phenylalanine or tryptophan, likely due to a read error. The CDR3 loop is CASSPPGGPYNEQFC. The CDR3 nucleotides read TGTGCCAGCTCACCACCGGGGGGGCCCTACAATGAGCAGTTCTGC. The chain is built from TRBV18 and TRBJ2-1; D is perhaps TRBD2 (7 bases). The CDR3 is 15 residues long. V lost 0 bases and J lost 2, with 8 bases in between. CDR1 is KGHSH, CDR2 LQKENI, per germline.

The DNA for the CDR3 is TGTGCCAGCAGTTCCATTCTTCAGGGCCATCTAGCTAACTATGGCTACACCTTC. It codes for CASSSILQGHLANYGYTF. The chain carries TRBV28 and TRBJ1-2; TRBD1 might be the D (5 bases). This CDR3 region has 18 residues. The ends were cut back, 4 bases at V and 0 bases at J, with 21 bases in the middle. Germline CDR1 reads MDHEN; CDR2 reads SYDVKM.

The V and J genes are TRBV6-1 and TRBJ2-3, with 7 nucleotides matching TRBD1. This CDR3 contains 13 residues. Per the germline V gene, CDR1 is MNHNS and CDR2 is SASEGT. The V and J ends lost 6 bases and 5 bases, in that order; junction bases with no gene match: 5. The CDR3 region is CASRTGYEDTQYF. The CDR3 DNA is TGTGCCAGCAGGACAGGGTATGAAGATACGCAGTATTTT.

This rearrangement joins TRBV7-2 to TRBJ2-5; TRBD2 matches 8 bases. Germline assignment: CDR1 SGHTA and CDR2 FQGNSA. The CDR3 is made up of 16 amino acids. Trimming removed 1 base from V and 0 bases from J; junction bases left unmatched: 4. The DNA for the CDR3 is TGTGCCAGCAGCTTAGTAGGCGGGGGGTACCAAGAGACCCAGTACTTC. Protein: CASSLVGGGYQETQYF.

The V gene is TRBV20-1, the J gene TRBJ1-5; D gene unclear. From germline, CDR1 is DFQATT and CDR2 SNEGSKA (reference sequence). V lost 1 base and J 7 bases, leaving 14 bases between the germline ends. The CDR3 has 14 amino acids. The CDR3: CSARGWREGQPQHF. DNA of the CDR3: TGCAGTGCTAGAGGATGGAGGGAGGGCCAGCCCCAGCATTTT.

Comment on this clonotype: Just one base apart from a much larger clone, this may be a read error. The rearrangement uses TRBV20-1 and TRBJ2-7; 8 bases line up with TRBD1. Germline V gene sequence: CDR1 DFQATT, CDR2 SNEGSKA (reference sequence). The CDR3 consists of 11 residues. CDR3 bases: TGCGGTTCGAAACAGGGGGACGAGCAGTACTTC. It codes for CGSKQGDEQYF.

The chain is built from TRBV7-2 and TRBJ1-2; weak D call: TRBD1 (5 bases). CDR1 SGHTA and CDR2 FQGNSA come from the germline V gene. The length of the CDR3 is 13 residues. The V gene lost 2 bases and the J gene lost 8 bases, with 12 bases spanning the gap. CDR3 sequence reads: CASSLSRVPGYTF. The CDR3 nucleotides read TGTGCCAGCAGCTTATCCAGGGTGCCCGGCTACACCTTC. The full variable domain, rest sourced from reference TRBV7-2 and TRBJ1-2, is GAGVSQSPSNKVTEKGKDVELRCDPISGHTALYWYRQSLGQGLEFLIYFQGNSAPDKSGLPSDRFSAERTGGSVSTLTIQRTQQEDSAVYLCASSLSRVPGYTFGSGTRLTVV.

This clonotype was seen repeatedly, ten times or more. The chain joins TRBV5-6 to TRBJ2-7, with 9 positions matching TRBD2. CDR3 length: 14 residues. CDR1 SGHDT and CDR2 YYEEEE come from the germline V gene. Trimming cost V 0 bases and J 9 bases; bases outside gene matches: 7. The CDR3 loop is CASSLALAGRTQYF. CDR3 nucleotides: TGTGCCAGCAGCTTGGCGCTAGCGGGGCGAACGCAGTACTTC.

This clonotype was seen only a few times. The V and J genes are TRBV29-1 and TRBJ2-5, with D possibly TRBD2 on 7 matching bases. Trimming pared 7 bases from V and 5 bases from J, leaving 14 bases between. CDR1 is SQVTM, CDR2 ANQGSEA, per germline. The CDR3 runs to 12 residues. The CDR3 here is CSAKGGDETQYF. CDR3 DNA: TGCAGCGCCAAGGGGGGGGATGAGACCCAGTACTTC.

This rearrangement joins TRBV15 to TRBJ2-1; D gene ambiguous. Trimming left V 4 bases short and J 4 bases short, with 5 bases between. The CDR3 is made up of 12 amino acids. In germline, CDR1 is LNHNV, CDR2 YYDKDF (reference sequence). Here the CDR3 DNA reads TGTGCCACCAGCACTCCTTACAATGAGCAGTTCTTC. This translates into CATSTPYNEQFF.

This clonotype was counted between two and nine times. This chain connects TRBV6-1 to TRBJ1-6; D unclear. With 4 bases removed from V and 0 bases from J, the gap between germline ends came to 10 bases. The CDR3 contains 16 residues. Germline V gives CDR1 MNHNS, CDR2 SASEGT. The DNA of the CDR3 is TGTGCCAGCAGTGGAACCAGGAGCTCCTATAATTCACCCCTCCACTTT. Translating it yields CASSGTRSSYNSPLHF.